The rows below give T cell receptor beta chains drawn from one sample of a study of regulatory T cells in long-lasting Graves disease. Via MiXCR, TCRdb re-called the multiplex PCR reads, giving one row per CDR3 protein. There are 360,000 or so distinct CDR3 sequences in the sample; about a sixth occur only once, and around 20% lies in the top ten. The sample was also linked to a second study, of T cells in Graves' hyperthyroidism and ophthalmopathy.

Here the sequenced sample was peripheral blood mononuclear cells (PBMCs), taken at new diagnosis, from a patient treated with antithyroid drugs. The source is a woman aged 18-29 years with Graves disease. CDR3s include the opening cysteine and the closing phenylalanine or tryptophan. D genes are given only for firm matches. Some rows have no size entry. The others give once, few or many, or a class for an expanded clone.

j_call	d_call	v_call	cdr3_length	clone_size	cdr3_nt	cdr3_aa
TRBJ1-2	.	TRBV20-1	13	.	TGCAGTGCCATGACTACCCTTATCTATGGCTACACCTTC	CSAMTTLIYGYTF
TRBJ1-3	TRBD1	TRBV29-1	14	.	TGCAGCGCATCGGGACAGAGCTCTGGAAACACCATATATTTT	CSASGQSSGNTIYF
TRBJ1-2	TRBD1	TRBV20-1	13	many	TGCAGTGCGGCGGGACAGGGAGGTCATGGCTACACCTTC	CSAAGQGGHGYTF
TRBJ2-2	.	TRBV28	13	many	TGTGCCAGCAGTGAACAGAACACCGGGGAGCTGTTTTTT	CASSEQNTGELFF
TRBJ2-3	.	TRBV6-1	14	few	TGTGCCAGCAGACTCAGGGTGGTCACAGATACGCAGTATTTT	CASRLRVVTDTQYF
TRBJ2-5	TRBD1	TRBV24-1	15	many	TGTGCCACCAGTGATTCCGGACAGGGCTGGGAGACCCAGTACTTC	CATSDSGQGWETQYF
TRBJ1-3	.	TRBV3-1	16	many	TGTGCCAGCAGCCAAGATAGTGGGGGCGCTGGAAACACCATATATTTT	CASSQDSGGAGNTIYF
TRBJ2-5	.	TRBV7-9	14	few	TGTGCCAGCAGCTTAGCGGGGGGTCCGGCGACCCAGTACTTC	CASSLAGGPATQYF
TRBJ2-1	.	TRBV29-1	16	many	TGCAGCGTTGTAACCGGGAGAAGTACCCCCCACAATGAGCAGTTCTTC	CSVVTGRSTPHNEQFF
TRBJ2-5	.	TRBV2	15	many	TGTGCCAGCAGTGAAAGGAACCAAGGGACAGAGACCCAGTACTTC	CASSERNQGTETQYF
TRBJ2-5	TRBD1	TRBV19	13	.	TGTGCCAGTAGTACCCGGACAGGAGAGACCCAGTACTTC	CASSTRTGETQYF
TRBJ2-6	TRBD2	TRBV11-2	13	.	TGTGCCAGCAGCTGGGGGGGAGCCAACGTCCTGACTTTC	CASSWGGANVLTF
TRBJ2-3	TRBD2	TRBV28	15	few	TGTGCCAGCAGCCTAGCGGGAGTGAAGCCAGATACGCAGTATTTT	CASSLAGVKPDTQYF
TRBJ1-2	TRBD1	TRBV7-9	16	few	TGTGCCAGTATAATTCCGGGACAGACTATTAACTATGGCTACACCTTC	CASIIPGQTINYGYTF
TRBJ2-7	.	TRBV27	13	.	TGTGCCAGCAGTTTTCAGGGGTCCAACGAGCAGTACTTC	CASSFQGSNEQYF
TRBJ2-7	TRBD1	TRBV11-2	15	many	TGTGCCAGCAGCTTAGTGGGACAGGGTGCCCACGAGCAGTACTTC	CASSLVGQGAHEQYF
TRBJ2-2	TRBD2	TRBV7-3	17	many	TGTGCCAGCAGCTTCGGACTAGCGACCAAAGACACCGGGGAGCTGTTTTTT	CASSFGLATKDTGELFF
TRBJ2-7	TRBD1	TRBV20-1	13	many	TGCAGTGCTAGTGGACAGGGAGGCTACGAGCAGTACTTC	CSASGQGGYEQYF
TRBJ2-2	TRBD1	TRBV7-9	16	few	TGTGCCAGCAGCGCCAACCGGGACAGTCACACCGGGGAGCTGTTTTTT	CASSANRDSHTGELFF
TRBJ1-2	.	TRBV3-1	15	many	TGTGCCAGCAGCCAAGATGGGGTACGGGGAGTCGGCTACACCTTC	CASSQDGVRGVGYTF
TRBJ1-1	.	TRBV5-1	16	many	TGCGCCAGCAGCTTGGCCGGGGCGCCAACTACCGCTGAAGCTTTCTTT	CASSLAGAPTTAEAFF
TRBJ1-2	TRBD1	TRBV4-2	14	.	TGTGCCAGCGGGGAGGAGACAGGGATAAGGGGCTACACCTTC	CASGEETGIRGYTF
TRBJ2-6	TRBD1	TRBV13	20	.	TGTGCCAGCAGCTCTCGGACAGGGGACGTTCATATCTCTGGGGCCAACGTCCTGACTTTC	CASSSRTGDVHISGANVLTF
TRBJ2-5	TRBD2	TRBV18	14	once	TGTGCCAGCTCAACGGGAGCGGGACAAGAGACCCAGTACTTC	CASSTGAGQETQYF
TRBJ2-3	TRBD1	TRBV5-1	14	many	TGCGCCAGCAGCTTTCAGGGGGCTCTGGATACGCAGTATTTT	CASSFQGALDTQYF
TRBJ1-6	.	TRBV15	17	.	TGTGCCACCAGCAGAGTACAGACCGTCTCCTATAATTCACCCCTCCACTTT	CATSRVQTVSYNSPLHF
TRBJ1-5	.	TRBV2	14	many	TGTGCCAGCAGTGACCGGGACGAAGGTCAGCCCCAGCATTTT	CASSDRDEGQPQHF
TRBJ2-7	.	TRBV28	13	many	TGTGCCAGCACGGACGACGTCTCCTACGAGCAGTACTTC	CASTDDVSYEQYF
TRBJ2-1	.	TRBV20-1	14	.	TGCAGTGCCTCTGACTCCCCCTCCTACAATGAGCAGTTCTTC	CSASDSPSYNEQFF
TRBJ1-1	.	TRBV5-1	13	many	TGTGCCAGCAGCTTAGGCAGGAACACTGAAGCTTTCTTT	CASSLGRNTEAFF
TRBJ2-1	.	TRBV20-1	17	many	TGCAGTGCTAGTGGGCTAGCGCGAATCCTCTCCTACAATGAGCAGTTCTTC	CSASGLARILSYNEQFF
TRBJ2-5	.	TRBV7-2	13	many	TGTGCCAGCAGCACACAGTGGGGGGAGACCCAGTACTTC	CASSTQWGETQYF
TRBJ1-2	TRBD1	TRBV12-3/TRBV12-4	13	many	TGTGCCAGCAGCCGGGACAGCAGCTATGGCTACACCTTC	CASSRDSSYGYTF
TRBJ1-1	TRBD1	TRBV19	13	.	TGTGCCAGTTCAAGGACAGGGGCATCTGAAGCTTTCTTT	CASSRTGASEAFF
TRBJ2-3	.	TRBV20-1	15	many	TGCAGTGCTTTCACCGGGGGCTGGGGCACAGATACGCAGTATTTT	CSAFTGGWGTDTQYF
TRBJ1-2	TRBD1	TRBV12-3/TRBV12-4	13	.	TGTGCCAGCAGGGACAGGGCGCAGGGTGGCTACACCTTC	CASRDRAQGGYTF